These 10 T cell receptor beta chains were sequenced from one sample in a study of control samples from healthy donors and cancer patients. Clones were read by immunoSEQ multiplex PCR, and TCRdb kept only the in-frame ones, dropping some. The sample has roughly 88,000 clones; over 85% are singletons. The specimen sequenced was blood. The receptors stem from a man aged 18 to 30 in good health.

The rearrangement links TRBV5-8 to TRBJ1-2, with unresolved D. The CDR3 is made up of 16 amino acids. Deletions cut 4 bases from V and 8 bases from J, with 24 bases between. Germline V gene sequence: CDR1 SGHTS, CDR2 YDEGEE. CDR3 DNA sequence: TGTGCCAGCAGCCAGCGAGCAGCCGCTCAACTATGGGGCTACACCTTC. This translates into CASSQRAAAQLWGYTF.

J is TRBJ2-3 and V is TRBV5-1, with TRBD1 as a possible D gene (6 bases). Trimming removed 2 bases at V and 4 bases at J, with 11 bases between. Germline-derived CDR1 and CDR2 are SGHRS and YFSETQ. The CDR3 contains 14 residues. The CDR3 spells CASSFGQSADTQYF. The CDR3 DNA reads as TGCGCCAGCAGCTTCGGACAGTCCGCAGATACGCAGTATTTT.

This chain joins TRBV7-9 and TRBJ1-4; D uncertain. The germline gives CDR1 SEHNR, CDR2 FQNEAQ (reference sequence). This CDR3 region has 16 residues. The V end was cut by 5 bases, the J end by 0 bases, with 13 bases between. The chain's CDR3 is CASSPDRLATNEKLFF. The CDR3 bases are TGTGCCAGCAGCCCGGACCGACTCGCAACTAATGAAAAACTGTTTTTT.

The chain carries TRBV6-6 and TRBJ1-1; D might be TRBD1 (6 bases). There are 15 residues in the CDR3. Trimming removed 0 bases at V and 1 base at J, with 9 bases between. Germline CDR1 and CDR2: MNHNY and SVGAGI (reference sequence). The CDR3 coding sequence is TGTGCCAGCAGTTACTCGGCACAGGGGAACACTGAAGCTTTCTTT. Translated: CASSYSAQGNTEAFF.

This chain links TRBV13 with TRBJ2-7; tentatively, D is TRBD2 (5 bases). Trimming shortened V by 3 bases and J by 0 bases, and 12 bases separated the two germline ends. Germline V gene lookup returns CDR1 PRHDT and CDR2 FYEKMQ (reference sequence). The length of the CDR3 is 15 residues. The CDR3 coding sequence is TGTGCCAGCAGCTTGCGGGCCTCTAGCTCCTACGAGCAGTACTTC. Protein sequence: CASSLRASSSYEQYF.

The rearrangement links TRBV29-1 to TRBJ2-5; D remains ambiguous. Germline V gives CDR1 SQVTM, CDR2 ANQGSEA. V lost 3 bases to trimming and J lost 1 base, with 9 bases between them. The CDR3 totals 13 residues. The CDR3 region is CSVEWSRQETQYF. The CDR3 coding sequence is TGCAGCGTTGAGTGGTCTCGCCAAGAGACCCAGTACTTC.

The chain is built from TRBV6-5 and TRBJ2-2, with 9 bases fitting TRBD1. This CDR3 is built from 14 residues. V lost 4 bases, J lost 7 bases, and 4 bases stayed unmatched. Germline CDR1 is MNHEY and CDR2 is SVGAGI. CDR3 amino acids: CASSWTGEGGELFF. DNA of the CDR3: TGTGCCAGCAGTTGGACAGGGGAGGGCGGGGAGCTGTTTTTT.

The V and J genes are TRBV6-4 and TRBJ2-3; D possibly corresponds to TRBD2 (5 bases). From germline, CDR1 is MRHNA and CDR2 SNTAGT. The CDR3 covers 15 residues. Trimming pared 5 bases from V and 0 bases from J, leaving 12 bases between. Written as DNA, the CDR3 is TGTGCCAGCAGTCAAAGCGGTTCTAGCACAGATACGCAGTATTTT. Translating it yields CASSQSGSSTDTQYF.

The rearrangement uses TRBV20-1 and TRBJ2-7, with unresolved D. The germline V and J ends were trimmed by 3 bases and 6 bases, with 12 bases remaining between them. Per the germline V gene, CDR1 is DFQATT and CDR2 is SNEGSKA (reference sequence). This CDR3 is 12 amino acids long. CDR3 protein: CSASFAPGEQYF. In DNA, the CDR3 is TGCAGTGCTAGTTTCGCGCCTGGCGAGCAGTACTTC.

The chain recombines TRBV6-5 with TRBJ2-7; a weak D match, TRBD1 (5 bases). V lost 6 bases to trimming and J lost 5 bases, with 14 bases between them. CDR3 length: 13 residues. Per the germline V gene, CDR1 is MNHEY and CDR2 is SVGAGI. The CDR3 loop is CASSRSWGHEQYF. CDR3 coding DNA: TGTGCCAGCAGCAGGAGTTGGGGCCACGAGCAGTACTTC.